The T cell receptor beta chain under discussion was sequenced for a study of blood T cell repertoires in COVID-19. This clone is a singleton in its sample. This CDR3 has 11 amino acids. V lost 7 bases to trimming and J lost 3 bases, with 6 bases between them. Germline V CDR1 and CDR2: ENHRY, SYGVKD. Sequencing used immunoSEQ multiplex PCR; TCRdb keeps in-frame clones, though not all of them. The sample carries some 220,000 clones, around 83% recorded once. Participant age was about 18 to 95 years, and participants resided in roughly 24 US areas. Categorization into cohorts depended on clinical history that participants reported.

Sequenced input: PBMCs or T cells enriched from blood (not recorded which). The chain carries TRBV10-3 and TRBJ1-1, with a possible D match to TRBD1 (5 bases). This TCR derives from a woman aged 40 to 55 with acute COVID-19. The CDR3 DNA follows: TGTGCCATCAAAGGGGACACTGAAGCTTTCTTT. It specifies CAIKGDTEAFF.